The rows below give T cell receptor beta chains drawn from one sample of a study of CD8+ T cells in alopecia areata. Libraries were prepared by immunoSEQ multiplex PCR; TCRdb keeps only in-frame clonotypes and omits some of them. The sample comprises about 180,000 clones, 51% of which are singletons, and 10% rests with the top ten. The sample here was CD8+ T cells sorted from blood, taken around week 54, from a patient treated with tofacitinib. The receptors stem from a human donor with alopecia areata. Both conserved end residues are part of each CDR3. The D gene is left open where the match is weak. Some rows have no size entry. The others give once, few or many, or a class for an expanded clone.

clone size	CDR3 length	V gene	J gene	D gene	CDR3 protein	CDR3 DNA
NA	16	TRBV2	TRBJ2-5	NA	CASRDLPTGAQETQYF	TGTGCCAGCAGGGATCTGCCGACAGGAGCTCAAGAGACCCAGTACTTC
NA	16	TRBV6-5	TRBJ2-5	TRBD1	CASSSLTGAGQETQYF	TGTGCCAGCAGTTCCTTGACAGGGGCGGGCCAAGAGACCCAGTACTTC
NA	14	TRBV15	TRBJ1-1	NA	CATSRDLGAGEAFF	TGTGCCACCAGCAGAGATCTGGGGGCGGGTGAAGCTTTCTTT
NA	16	TRBV25-1	TRBJ2-7	NA	CASSEYSGTRAYEQYF	TGTGCCAGCAGTGAATACTCAGGGACCAGAGCCTACGAGCAGTACTTC
few	16	TRBV11-2	TRBJ2-4	NA	CASSPWDGTDKNIQYF	TGTGCCAGCAGCCCCTGGGATGGGACGGACAAAAACATTCAGTACTTC
NA	17	TRBV13	TRBJ2-6	NA	CASSSQGLTSGANVLTF	TGTGCCAGCAGCTCCCAGGGACTGACCTCTGGGGCCAACGTCCTGACTTTC
NA	14	TRBV2	TRBJ2-1	TRBD2	CASSLAGGIDEQFF	TGTGCCAGCAGCCTAGCGGGGGGGATCGATGAGCAGTTCTTC
once	14	TRBV18	TRBJ1-2	TRBD1	CASSRGQGDYGYTF	TGTGCCAGCTCAAGGGGACAGGGCGACTATGGCTACACCTTC
few	15	TRBV19	TRBJ2-7	NA	CASRHPKGVGYEQYF	TGTGCCAGTAGACATCCAAAAGGGGTGGGCTACGAGCAGTACTTC
few	15	TRBV30	TRBJ2-1	TRBD2	CAWSILSGVFDEQFF	TGTGCCTGGAGTATCCTCAGCGGGGTGTTTGATGAGCAGTTCTTC
NA	14	TRBV30	TRBJ1-2	TRBD1	CAWGETGSNYGYTF	TGTGCCTGGGGGGAGACAGGGTCTAACTATGGCTACACCTTC
few	14	TRBV13	TRBJ2-3	NA	CASSLDRSTDTQYF	TGTGCCAGCAGCTTAGACAGATCCACAGATACGCAGTATTTT
NA	16	TRBV7-9	TRBJ1-1	TRBD1	CASSFGGTGPNTEAFF	TGTGCCAGCAGCTTTGGAGGGACAGGGCCGAACACTGAAGCTTTCTTT
NA	14	TRBV9	TRBJ2-5	TRBD1	CASSVDRGLETQYF	TGTGCCAGCAGCGTAGACAGGGGGCTAGAGACCCAGTACTTC
NA	14	TRBV5-1	TRBJ2-1	TRBD1	CASSLVGTGNEQFF	TGCGCCAGCAGCTTGGTAGGGACAGGCAATGAGCAGTTCTTC
NA	12	TRBV7-9	TRBJ2-7	NA	CASSLTGYEQYF	TGTGCCAGCAGCTTGACCGGATACGAGCAGTACTTC
NA	15	TRBV7-9	TRBJ1-1	NA	CASSLVPGVNTEAFF	TGTGCCAGCAGCTTAGTCCCAGGAGTCAACACTGAAGCTTTCTTT
few	15	TRBV5-6	TRBJ2-7	NA	CASSLPGDRFGEQYF	TGTGCCAGCAGCTTGCCGGGAGACCGATTCGGCGAGCAGTACTTC
few	15	TRBV11-2	TRBJ1-2	NA	CASSQDRASGYGYTF	TGCGCCAGCAGCCAAGATAGGGCCAGCGGCTATGGCTACACCTTC
NA	15	TRBV7-6	TRBJ1-5	NA	CASSLSPGGNQPQHF	TGTGCCAGCAGCTTGAGTCCGGGAGGGAATCAGCCCCAGCATTTT
NA	12	TRBV7-9	TRBJ2-1	NA	CASSFGYNEQFF	TGTGCCAGCAGCTTCGGATACAATGAGCAGTTCTTC
NA	13	TRBV6-6	TRBJ1-2	NA	CASSYGEGGGYTF	TGTGCCAGCAGTTACGGAGAAGGCGGTGGCTACACCTTC
NA	15	TRBV30	TRBJ2-7	NA	CAWSLIQGQAYEQYF	TGTGCCTGGAGTTTAATACAGGGCCAAGCCTACGAGCAGTACTTC
NA	13	TRBV25-1	TRBJ1-1	NA	CASSLGRTTEAFF	TGTGCCAGCAGCTTAGGGAGGACCACTGAAGCTTTCTTT
NA	13	TRBV27	TRBJ2-7	NA	CASRGGRAYEQYF	TGTGCCAGCAGGGGGGGTAGGGCCTACGAGCAGTACTTC
NA	13	TRBV29-1	TRBJ2-7	TRBD1	CSVPGQGSHEQYF	TGCAGCGTACCGGGACAGGGTTCCCACGAGCAGTACTTC
NA	16	TRBV5-1	TRBJ1-1	NA	CASSPGQRLGRTEAFF	TGCGCCAGCAGCCCTGGACAGCGTCTGGGACGCACTGAAGCTTTCTTT
NA	16	TRBV11-2	TRBJ2-3	NA	CASSDYGGEYTDTQYF	TGTGCCAGCAGCGATTATGGGGGAGAGTACACAGATACGCAGTATTTT
NA	13	TRBV29-1	TRBJ1-2	NA	CSVSWRGVYGYTF	TGCAGCGTTTCCTGGCGGGGGGTTTATGGCTACACCTTC
few	13	TRBV5-6	TRBJ1-5	NA	CASSSLEEGPQHF	TGTGCCAGCAGCTCGCTCGAGGAGGGGCCCCAGCATTTT
NA	12	TRBV5-1	TRBJ2-5	NA	CASSRNQETQYF	TGCGCCAGCAGCCGGAACCAAGAGACCCAGTACTTC
NA	14	TRBV19	TRBJ1-2	NA	CASSIPQASYGYTF	TGTGCCAGTAGTATTCCCCAGGCGTCATATGGCTACACCTTC
few	11	TRBV29-1	TRBJ1-2	NA	CSVQGIFGYTF	TGCAGCGTTCAGGGTATCTTTGGCTACACCTTC
NA	12	TRBV27	TRBJ2-7	TRBD1	CASTGGYNEQYF	TGTGCCAGTACAGGGGGCTACAACGAGCAGTACTTC
few	13	TRBV30	TRBJ1-1	NA	CAWSVGQGTEAFF	TGTGCCTGGAGTGTCGGGCAGGGGACTGAAGCTTTCTTT
NA	15	TRBV7-9	TRBJ1-5	NA	CASSSTDPGEQPQHF	TGTGCCAGCAGCTCAACTGACCCGGGGGAACAGCCCCAGCATTTT
NA	16	TRBV6-5	TRBJ1-2	NA	CASSYSESLANYGYTF	TGTGCCAGCAGTTACTCGGAGTCCCTCGCTAACTATGGCTACACCTTC
NA	13	TRBV6-1	TRBJ1-2	NA	CANSQGINYGYTF	TGTGCCAATTCACAGGGTATAAACTATGGCTACACCTTC
NA	18	TRBV4-3	TRBJ2-7	NA	CASSQEPSGTEGAYEQYF	TGCGCCAGCAGCCAAGAGCCCTCGGGGACGGAAGGGGCCTACGAGCAGTACTTC
NA	14	TRBV5-8	TRBJ1-6	TRBD1	CASSSRGGVTPLHF	TGTGCCAGCAGCTCCAGGGGGGGGGTGACACCCCTCCACTTT
few	12	TRBV13	TRBJ2-7	NA	CASSSSSYEQYF	TGTGCCAGCAGCTCCAGCTCCTACGAGCAGTACTTC
NA	16	TRBV5-4	TRBJ2-5	TRBD1	CASSLAVRGNQETQYF	TGTGCCAGCAGCTTGGCTGTCAGGGGGAACCAAGAGACCCAGTACTTC
NA	13	TRBV9	TRBJ2-5	NA	CASSLGSQETQYF	TGTGCCAGCTCCCTAGGCTCCCAAGAGACCCAGTACTTC
NA	14	TRBV7-8	TRBJ2-7	NA	CASSHGRKDSEQYF	TGTGCCAGCAGCCATGGACGGAAAGACAGCGAGCAGTACTTC
NA	12	TRBV7-9	TRBJ1-2	TRBD1	CASSPTGLGYTF	TGTGCCAGCAGCCCGACAGGGCTTGGCTACACCTTC
NA	15	TRBV2	TRBJ2-5	TRBD1	CASSKDREEWETQYF	TGTGCCAGCAGTAAGGACAGGGAGGAGTGGGAGACCCAGTACTTC
NA	14	TRBV30	TRBJ1-1	NA	CAWGAGGENTEAFF	TGTGCCTGGGGGGCCGGAGGGGAGAACACTGAAGCTTTCTTT
NA	14	TRBV9	TRBJ2-7	NA	CASSVEGTSYEQYF	TGTGCCAGCAGCGTAGAAGGGACCAGCTACGAGCAGTACTTC
NA	12	TRBV29-1	TRBJ2-7	NA	CSVSPGEGEQYF	TGCAGCGTCAGCCCAGGGGAGGGGGAGCAGTACTTC
NA	15	TRBV4-2	TRBJ2-3	NA	CASSFVAASTDTQYF	TGTGCCAGCAGTTTTGTGGCAGCTAGCACAGATACGCAGTATTTT
NA	16	TRBV29-1	TRBJ2-3	NA	CSVEGGDRASTDTQYF	TGCAGCGTTGAGGGGGGAGACAGGGCTAGCACAGATACGCAGTATTTT
NA	15	TRBV9	TRBJ2-1	TRBD2	CASSVNLAGGNEQFF	TGTGCCAGCAGCGTAAATCTAGCGGGGGGTAATGAGCAGTTCTTC
few	15	TRBV10-3	TRBJ2-3	TRBD2	CAISESGGGARTQYF	TGTGCCATCAGTGAGTCTGGCGGGGGGGCCAGGACGCAGTATTTT
NA	15	TRBV13	TRBJ2-7	NA	CASSLGGLKSYEQYF	TGTGCCAGCAGCCTAGGGGGGTTAAAATCCTACGAGCAGTACTTC